The source of this T cell receptor (beta chain) is a study of blood T cell repertoires in COVID-19. Overall study: Sites across the United States, Italy and Spain contributed samples from acute and convalescent COVID-19. PBMCs, B-cell-depleted T cells, or T cells were the source of the cDNA or gDNA that made up the material.

Germline CDR1 SGHRS, CDR2 YFSETQ. V was trimmed by 6 bases and J by 1 base, leaving 14 bases between them. The length of the CDR3 is 14 residues. In the study's own analysis: Reference gene primers were amplified, and this amplification served to estimate nucleated cell counts. Method: immunoSEQ multiplex PCR; TCRdb's copy keeps in-frame clones and lacks some. D and trimming were read from the DNA, whereas the V and J calls and clone size are those reported in that table. The repertoire holds under 200,000 clones, with 82% as singletons. This clone appeared once. A Seattle source enrolled patients during active infection and followed them longitudinally.

Sequencing was performed on peripheral blood. This chain links TRBV5-1 with TRBJ2-7; D might be TRBD2 (6 bases). This TCR derives from a woman aged 55-69 years with COVID-19, enrolled during active disease. As DNA, the CDR3 is TGCGCCAGCACCCCATCTGGGGGGTCCTACGAGCAGTACTTC. This codes for CASTPSGGSYEQYF.